What follows is one T cell receptor beta chain and its context. The source of the sample is a study of blood T cell repertoires in COVID-19. Study summary: Researchers got acute and convalescent COVID-19 samples from the United States, Italy and Spain. T cells, B-cell-depleted T cells, or PBMCs supplied cDNA or gDNA.

The germline V gene has CDR1 SGHDT and CDR2 YYEEEE. V shed 1 base, J shed 6 bases, and the junction held 4 bases outside the gene matches. CDR3 length: 15 residues. The assay was immunoSEQ multiplex PCR, and TCRdb's table has in-frame clones only and misses some. The table shows 200,000 to 250,000 clones, with about 79% occurring only once. Material: peripheral blood. V and J are TRBV5-6 and TRBJ1-6; 7 bases are a match to TRBD1. The TCR sequence derives from a man aged 50 or older with active or convalescent COVID-19. CDR3 region: CASSLWDRTNSPLHF. As DNA, the CDR3 is TGTGCCAGCAGCTTGTGGGACAGAACTAATTCACCCCTCCACTTT.